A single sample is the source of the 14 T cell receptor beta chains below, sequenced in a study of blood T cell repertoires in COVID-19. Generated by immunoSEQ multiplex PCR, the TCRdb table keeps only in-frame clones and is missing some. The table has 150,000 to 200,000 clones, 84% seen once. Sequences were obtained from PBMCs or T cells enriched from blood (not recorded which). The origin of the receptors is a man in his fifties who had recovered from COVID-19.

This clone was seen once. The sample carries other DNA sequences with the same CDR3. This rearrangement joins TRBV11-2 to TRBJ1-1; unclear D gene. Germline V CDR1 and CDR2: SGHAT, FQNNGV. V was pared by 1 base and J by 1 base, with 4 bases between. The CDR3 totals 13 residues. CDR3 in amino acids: CASSLGGNTEAFF. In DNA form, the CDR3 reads TGTGCCAGCAGCTTAGGCGGGAACACTGAAGCTTTCTTT. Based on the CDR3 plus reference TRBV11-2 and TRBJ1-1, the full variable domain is EAGVAQSPRYKIIEKRQSVAFWCNPISGHATLYWYQQILGQGPKLLIQFQNNGVVDDSQLPKDRFSAERLKGVDSTLKIQPAKLEDSAVYLCASSLGGNTEAFFGQGTRLTVV.

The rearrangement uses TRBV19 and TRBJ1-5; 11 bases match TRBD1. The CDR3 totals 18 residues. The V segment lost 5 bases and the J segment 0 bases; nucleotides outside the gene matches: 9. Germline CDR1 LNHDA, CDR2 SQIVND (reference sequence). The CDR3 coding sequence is TGTGCCAGTAGTCCGCGGACAGGGGGCGCGTCTAGCAATCAGCCCCAGCATTTT. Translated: CASSPRTGGASSNQPQHF.

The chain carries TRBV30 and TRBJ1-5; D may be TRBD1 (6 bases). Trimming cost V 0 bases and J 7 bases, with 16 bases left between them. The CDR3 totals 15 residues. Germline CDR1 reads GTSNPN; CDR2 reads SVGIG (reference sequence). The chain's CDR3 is CAWSVGGGQGQPQHF. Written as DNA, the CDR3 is TGTGCCTGGAGTGTGGGAGGGGGACAAGGACAGCCCCAGCATTTT.

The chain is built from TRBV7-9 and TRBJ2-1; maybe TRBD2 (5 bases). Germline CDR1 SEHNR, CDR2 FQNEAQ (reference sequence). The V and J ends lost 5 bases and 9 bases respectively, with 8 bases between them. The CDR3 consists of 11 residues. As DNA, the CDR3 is TGTGCCAGCAGCCCCGCGGGTGAGCAGTTCTTC. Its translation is CASSPAGEQFF.

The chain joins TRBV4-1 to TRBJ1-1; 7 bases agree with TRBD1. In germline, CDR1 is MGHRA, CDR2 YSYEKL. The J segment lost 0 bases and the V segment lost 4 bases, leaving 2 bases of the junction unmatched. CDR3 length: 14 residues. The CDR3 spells CASSRGQLNTEAFF. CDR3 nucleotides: TGCGCCAGCAGCCGGGGACAGCTGAACACTGAAGCTTTCTTT.

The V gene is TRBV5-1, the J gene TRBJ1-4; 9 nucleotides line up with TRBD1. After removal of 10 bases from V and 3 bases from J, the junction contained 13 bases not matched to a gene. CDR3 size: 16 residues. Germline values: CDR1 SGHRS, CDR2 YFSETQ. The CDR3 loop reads CAAIDRGNTPNEKLFF. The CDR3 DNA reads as TGCGCCGCTATTGACAGGGGGAACACCCCTAATGAAAAACTGTTTTTT.

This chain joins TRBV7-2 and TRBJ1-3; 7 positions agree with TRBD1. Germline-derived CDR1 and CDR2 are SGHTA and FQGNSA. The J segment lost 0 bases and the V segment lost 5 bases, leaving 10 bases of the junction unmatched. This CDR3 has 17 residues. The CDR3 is CASSTRDSRYSGNTIYF. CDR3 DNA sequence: TGTGCCAGCAGCACCCGGGACAGCCGATACTCTGGAAACACCATATATTTT.

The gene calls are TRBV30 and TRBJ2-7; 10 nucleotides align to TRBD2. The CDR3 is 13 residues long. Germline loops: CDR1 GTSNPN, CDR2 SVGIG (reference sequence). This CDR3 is CATMLAGGSEQYF. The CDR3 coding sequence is TGTGCGACGATGTTAGCGGGGGGCTCCGAGCAGTACTTC.

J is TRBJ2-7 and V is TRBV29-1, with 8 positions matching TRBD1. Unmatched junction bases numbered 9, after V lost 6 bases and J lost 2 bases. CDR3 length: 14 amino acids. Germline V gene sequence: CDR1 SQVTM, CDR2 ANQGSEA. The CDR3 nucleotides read TGCAGCGTCGCCGCTTGGACAGGGACCTACGAGCAGTACTTC. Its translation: CSVAAWTGTYEQYF.

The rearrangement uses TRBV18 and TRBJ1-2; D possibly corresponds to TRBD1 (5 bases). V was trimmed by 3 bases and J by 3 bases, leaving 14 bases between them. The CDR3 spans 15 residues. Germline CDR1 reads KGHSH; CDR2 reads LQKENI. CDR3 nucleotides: TGTGCCAGCTCACCCGTATGGGGGGAGGACTATGGCTACACCTTC. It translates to CASSPVWGEDYGYTF.

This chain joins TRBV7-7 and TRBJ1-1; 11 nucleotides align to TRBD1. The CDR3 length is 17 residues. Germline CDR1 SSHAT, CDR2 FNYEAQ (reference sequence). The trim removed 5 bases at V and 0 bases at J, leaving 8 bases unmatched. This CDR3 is CASSAWDRGRMNTEAFF. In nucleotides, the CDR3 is TGTGCCAGCAGCGCTTGGGACAGGGGGAGAATGAACACTGAAGCTTTCTTT.

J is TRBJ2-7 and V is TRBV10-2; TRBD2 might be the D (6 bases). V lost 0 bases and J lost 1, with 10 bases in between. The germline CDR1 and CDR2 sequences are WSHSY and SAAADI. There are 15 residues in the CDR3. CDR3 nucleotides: TGCGCCAGCAGTGAGTCGGGGGGTCCTTCCTACGAGCAGTACTTC. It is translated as CASSESGGPSYEQYF.

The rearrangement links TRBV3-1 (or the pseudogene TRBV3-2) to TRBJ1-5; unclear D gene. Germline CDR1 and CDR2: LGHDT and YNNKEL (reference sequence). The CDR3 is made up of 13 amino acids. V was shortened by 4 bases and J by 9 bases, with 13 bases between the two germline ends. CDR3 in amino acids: CASSPILETPQHF. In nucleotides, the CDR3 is TGTGCCAGCAGCCCTATTCTAGAGACGCCCCAGCATTTT.

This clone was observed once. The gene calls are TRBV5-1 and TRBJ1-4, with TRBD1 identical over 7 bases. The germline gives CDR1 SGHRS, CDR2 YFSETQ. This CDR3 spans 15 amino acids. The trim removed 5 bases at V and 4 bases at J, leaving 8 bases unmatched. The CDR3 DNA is TGCGCCAGCAGTACGGCCGGGACAGTTAATGAAAAACTGTTTTTT. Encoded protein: CASSTAGTVNEKLFF.